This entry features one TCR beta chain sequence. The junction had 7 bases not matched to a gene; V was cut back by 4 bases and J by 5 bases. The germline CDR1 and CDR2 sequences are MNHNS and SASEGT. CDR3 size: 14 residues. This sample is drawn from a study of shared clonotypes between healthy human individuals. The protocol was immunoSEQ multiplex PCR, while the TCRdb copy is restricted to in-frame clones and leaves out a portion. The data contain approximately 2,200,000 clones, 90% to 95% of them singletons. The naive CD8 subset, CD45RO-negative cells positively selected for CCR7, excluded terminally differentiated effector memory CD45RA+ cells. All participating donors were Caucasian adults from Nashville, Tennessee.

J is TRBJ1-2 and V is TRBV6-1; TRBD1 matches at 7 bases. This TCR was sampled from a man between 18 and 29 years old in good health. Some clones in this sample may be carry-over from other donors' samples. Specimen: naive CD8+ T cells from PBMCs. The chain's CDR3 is CASSVPRGGYGYTF. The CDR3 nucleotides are TGTGCCAGCAGTGTACCCAGGGGGGGATATGGCTACACCTTC.